This T cell receptor beta chain was sequenced for a study of T cells after yellow fever vaccination. At the level of the study: The authors prepared low-cell-number fractions using SMART-Seq v4 Ultra Low Input.

Study-wide findings and caveats: Some clonotypes, a small share, were shared between CD4 and CD8 compartments. The booster saw the reappearance of most primary-vaccination clones (more than 95% CD4, about 88% CD8).

As TCR cDNA was made by 5'RACE template switching, a universal primer site and UMIs were added. MiXCR, applied by TCRdb to the 5' RACE reads, yields one record per CDR3 protein. The sample lists 300,000 to 350,000 distinct CDR3 sequences; 3.5% to 4.5% were seen once. CDR1 and CDR2 from the germline V gene are ENHRY and SYGVKD. Deletions cut 0 bases from V and 1 base from J, with 6 bases between. The CDR3 consists of 14 residues. Concerning this clonotype itself: Its antigen is unknown.

This receptor was taken from a man younger than 30 who received the YFV17D yellow fever vaccine. This sequence joins TRBV10-3 and TRBJ1-2; D gene uncertain. This specimen was PBMCs, taken 15 days after the yellow fever booster vaccination. The CDR3 is CAISESQLNYGYTF. The CDR3 nucleotides read TGTGCCATCAGTGAGTCACAGCTTAACTATGGCTACACCTTC.